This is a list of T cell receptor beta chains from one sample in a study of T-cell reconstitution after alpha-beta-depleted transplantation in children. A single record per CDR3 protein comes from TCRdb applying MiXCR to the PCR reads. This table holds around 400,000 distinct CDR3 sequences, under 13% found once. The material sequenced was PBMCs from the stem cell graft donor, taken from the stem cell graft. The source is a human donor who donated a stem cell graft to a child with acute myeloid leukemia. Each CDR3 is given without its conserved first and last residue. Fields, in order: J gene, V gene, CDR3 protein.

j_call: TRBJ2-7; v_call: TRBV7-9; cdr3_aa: ASSQAGNSYEQY
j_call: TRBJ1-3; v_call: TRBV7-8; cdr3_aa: ASSPYPGTATFPGNTIY
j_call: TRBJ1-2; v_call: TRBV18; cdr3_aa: ASSPGPLGSAGFRRDGYT
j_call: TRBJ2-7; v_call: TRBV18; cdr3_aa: ASSRSQGAPAYEQY
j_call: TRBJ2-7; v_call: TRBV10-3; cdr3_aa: AISADVGTTYEQY
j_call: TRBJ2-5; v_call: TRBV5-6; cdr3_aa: ASSPGTGHLYQETQY
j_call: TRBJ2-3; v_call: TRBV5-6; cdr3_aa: ASSFAGQGQRGTQY
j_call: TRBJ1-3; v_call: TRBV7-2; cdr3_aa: ASSRDRSSGNTIY
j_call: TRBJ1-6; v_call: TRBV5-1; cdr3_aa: ASSRWDRGNSPLH
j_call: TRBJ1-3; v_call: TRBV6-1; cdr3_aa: ASSPRTPHSGNTIY
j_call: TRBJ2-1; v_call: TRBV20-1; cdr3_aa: SAGGALAGGPLYEQF
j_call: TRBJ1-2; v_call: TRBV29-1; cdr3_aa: SVSLRTEPRRAYGYT
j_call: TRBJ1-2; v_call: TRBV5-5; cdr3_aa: ASSKGLLYGHT
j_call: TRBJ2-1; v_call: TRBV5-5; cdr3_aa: ASRLVAGGNNEQF
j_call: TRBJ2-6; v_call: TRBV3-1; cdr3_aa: ASSQGPTGASGANVLT
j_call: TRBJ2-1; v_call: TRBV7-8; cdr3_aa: ASSLQRGYNEQF
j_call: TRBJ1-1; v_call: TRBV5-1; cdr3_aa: ASRTASNTEAF
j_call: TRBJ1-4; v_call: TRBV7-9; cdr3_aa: ASSFPGGQNNEKLF